This T cell receptor (beta chain) derives from a study of T cell responses to AZD1222 COVID-19 vaccine. Sequencing used immunoSEQ multiplex PCR; TCRdb keeps in-frame clones, though not all of them. The repertoire has 200,000 or so clones, approximately 95% of them found once; the top ten carry roughly 1%. This TCR was recovered from an adult who received the AZD1222 COVID-19 vaccine. The material was peripheral blood, obtained 28 days after the second AZD1222 dose.

The CDR3 is CSVGRQADYEQYF. CDR3 DNA: TGCAGCGTTGGGCGGCAGGCCGACTACGAGCAGTACTTC. The V gene is TRBV29-1, the J gene TRBJ2-7; D not certain. This CDR3 contains 13 residues. Germline V gives CDR1 SQVTM, CDR2 ANQGSEA. The germline V and J ends were trimmed by 4 bases and 3 bases, with 13 bases remaining between them.